The 17 T cell receptor beta chains below all came from one sample that was sequenced in a study of blood T cells in healthy people across ages. Then a second PCR, running roughly 6 to 11 cycles, was carried out with a sample-barcoded 5' primer and a J-beta primer mix. Via MiXCR, TCRdb re-called the 5' RACE reads, giving one row per CDR3 protein. This repertoire shows about 1.4 million distinct CDR3 sequences, around 59% found once; its top ten account for 6.5% to 8.5%. The specimen sequenced was blood. The receptors stem from a man between 18 and 29 years old in good health.

This sequence joins TRBV27 and TRBJ2-5, with TRBD1 as a possible D gene (6 bases). The J call is uncertain, as TRBJ2-7 better fits the DNA end. CDR3 size: 15 residues. CDR1 and CDR2 (germline): MNHEY, SMNVEV (reference sequence). Written as DNA, the CDR3 is TGTGCCAGCAGTCAAGAATCCCACAGGGACTACGAGCAGTACTTC. Its protein product is CASSQESHRDYEQYF.

The V call is TRBV20-1, the J call TRBJ2-7; 9 bases are a match to TRBD2. Trimming removed 3 bases from V and 4 bases from J; junction bases left unmatched: 13. The germline CDR1 and CDR2 sequences are DFQATT and SNEGSKA (reference sequence). CDR3 length: 16 amino acids. CDR3 nucleotide sequence: TGCAGTGCTAGGGGTGCCGGGACTAGCCATTTTTACGAGCAGTACTTC. It codes for CSARGAGTSHFYEQYF.

In its sample, this clonotype was seen a few times. The chain couples TRBV12-3 or TRBV12-4 to TRBJ1-4; TRBD1 matches 9 bases. With 6 bases clipped from V and 8 bases from J, the junction kept 4 bases outside the gene matches. This CDR3 spans 13 amino acids. Here the CDR3 reads CASRGTGPEKLFF. The CDR3 nucleotides read TGTGCCAGCAGGGGGACAGGGCCCGAAAAACTGTTTTTT.

The rearrangement links TRBV12-3 or TRBV12-4 to TRBJ2-5, with 8 bases aligning to TRBD1. The last part of the DNA fits TRBJ2-7 better; the J call may be wrong. This CDR3 is built from 15 residues. The DNA for the CDR3 is TGTGCCAGCAGGCCAGGACAGGGAACGTCGTTCGAGCAGTACTTC. This sequence encodes CASRPGQGTSFEQYF.

This clonotype was found a few times. The gene calls are TRBV29-1 and TRBJ2-4; D gene ambiguous. The CDR3 is 10 residues long. Germline V gene sequence: CDR1 SQVTM, CDR2 ANQGSEA. V lost 7 bases and J lost 8, with 9 bases in between. The CDR3 protein is CSAVWDIQYF. The CDR3, as DNA: TGCAGCGCCGTTTGGGACATTCAGTACTTC.

The chain joins TRBV6-5 to TRBJ1-1; the D is unclear. From germline, CDR1 is MNHEY and CDR2 SVGAGI. Trimming removed 8 bases at V and 5 bases at J, with 21 bases between. This CDR3 has 15 amino acids. The CDR3 DNA follows: TGTGCCAGCTCCCTCTCAGGAGAGAGGAGAACTGAAGCTTTCTTT. It codes for CASSLSGERRTEAFF.

The genes are TRBV5-4 and TRBJ2-1; TRBD1 matches 7 bases. The CDR3 loop spans 14 amino acids. Germline values: CDR1 SGHNT, CDR2 YYREEE (reference sequence). J gave up 5 bases and V 2 bases, and 4 bases lay outside the gene matches. In DNA, the CDR3 is TGTGCCAGCAGCTTTAGGGACAGAAACAATGAGCAGTTCTTC. This sequence encodes CASSFRDRNNEQFF.

V usage is TRBV20-1 and J usage is TRBJ2-7, with 11 nucleotides matching TRBD2. Losses at the gene ends were 5 bases for V and 5 bases for J; bases not matched to a gene: 2. CDR1 is DFQATT, CDR2 SNEGSKA, per germline (reference sequence). The CDR3 is 12 residues long. The CDR3 is CSALSGRDEQYF. CDR3 nucleotides: TGCAGTGCTCTTAGCGGGAGGGACGAGCAGTACTTC.

The chain combines TRBV4-2 with TRBJ2-3, with D possibly being TRBD2 (6 bases). Germline V gene data show CDR1 as LGHNA and CDR2 as YNFKEQ. V lost 0 bases, J lost 5 bases, and 18 bases lay in between. The CDR3 covers 17 residues. The DNA for the CDR3 is TGTGCCAGCAGCCAAGATGGGCGGCGGGATGAGAGAGATACGCAGTATTTT. This codes for CASSQDGRRDERDTQYF.

Concerning this clonotype: With a much larger clone just one base away, this may be a read error. The V call is TRBV6-2 or TRBV6-3, the J call TRBJ2-2; TRBD2 agrees at 10 bases. Trimming took 6 bases from V and 4 from J; bases not matched to a gene: 2. The CDR3 loop spans 14 amino acids. The V gene's germline CDR1 is MNHEY and CDR2 SVGEGT. This CDR3 reads CASRSGGATGELFF. The CDR3, as DNA: TGTGCCAGCAGGAGCGGGGGGGCCACCGGGGAGCTGTTTTTT.

The sample holds a few counts of this clonotype. This CDR3 is CSVGSDTQYF. In DNA, the CDR3 is TGCAGCGTTGGATCAGATACGCAGTATTTT. V and J are TRBV29-1 and TRBJ2-3, with unresolved D. The CDR3 is made up of 10 amino acids. Between the trimmed V and J ends, which lost 4 bases and 4 bases, there was a span of 3 bases. In germline, CDR1 is SQVTM, CDR2 ANQGSEA.

The V call is TRBV4-2, the J call TRBJ2-5, with 7 bases fitting TRBD2. The DNA end favors TRBJ2-7, so the J call may be wrong. CDR3 length: 16 residues. CDR1 is LGHNA, CDR2 YNFKEQ, per germline. CDR3 sequence reads: CASSQDSSGPIYEQYF. The DNA for the CDR3 is TGTGCCAGCAGCCAAGATTCTAGCGGCCCTATCTACGAGCAGTACTTC.

This clonotype was found a few times. The chain has TRBV14 and TRBJ2-7; the match to TRBD2 covers 7 bases. The CDR3 has 16 amino acids. Germline V gene sequence: CDR1 SGHDN, CDR2 FVKESK. V was clipped by 4 bases and J by 0 bases; unmatched bases: 9. The CDR3, as DNA: TGTGCCAGCAGCCTGGCGGCGGGAGTTCCCTCCTACGAGCAGTACTTC. As protein: CASSLAAGVPSYEQYF.

The rearrangement joins TRBV27 to TRBJ2-6, with a possible D match to TRBD1 (6 bases). The CDR3 runs 17 residues. Germline V CDR1 and CDR2: MNHEY, SMNVEV (reference sequence). The V end lost 3 bases, the J end lost 0 bases, and 12 bases lay between the germline ends. Written as DNA, the CDR3 is TGTGCCAGCAGTTTGGGACAAATACTCTCTGGGGCCAACGTCCTGACTTTC. Protein sequence: CASSLGQILSGANVLTF.

In the case of this clonotype: As the CDR3 is not closed by the conserved phenylalanine or tryptophan, this likely results from a read error. The chain has TRBV29-1 and TRBJ2-5, with 8 bases that match TRBD1. The ends lost 4 bases at V and 5 bases at J; junction bases unmatched: 6. Germline lookup yields CDR1 SQVTM and CDR2 ANQGSEA. CDR3 length equals 13 residues. CDR3 region: CSVVRTGRETQYL. The DNA for the CDR3 is TGCAGCGTTGTTCGGACAGGGAGGGAGACCCAGTACTTG.

V and J are TRBV2 and TRBJ2-5, with TRBD1 identical over 9 bases. The CDR3 totals 15 residues. V gave up 1 base and J gave up 5 bases; unmatched junction bases: 5. Germline lookup yields CDR1 SNHLY and CDR2 FYNNEI. The CDR3 DNA reads as TGTGCCAGCAGTGAAGATGGGACAGGGATCGAGACCCAGTACTTC. This encodes CASSEDGTGIETQYF. Variable domain in full (rest from reference TRBV2 and TRBJ2-5): EPEVTQTPSHQVTQMGQEVILRCVPISNHLYFYWYRQILGQKVEFLVSFYNNEISEKSEIFDDQFSVERPDGSNFTLKIRSTKLEDSAMYFCASSEDGTGIETQYFGPGTRLLVL.

The rearrangement links TRBV18 to TRBJ2-3; no reliable D call. Trimming cost V 4 bases and J 6 bases, with 17 bases left between them. The germline V gene encodes CDR1 KGHSH and CDR2 LQKENI. This CDR3 comprises 15 residues. The CDR3 loop is CASSRWVGEADTQYF. The CDR3 nucleotides read TGTGCCAGCTCACGATGGGTTGGCGAGGCGGATACGCAGTATTTT.